These T cell receptor beta chains were read from a single sample in a study of glioma-infiltrating T cells. From the multiplex PCR reads, TCRdb called clonotypes with MiXCR, one entry per CDR3 protein. The sample lists a few hundred thousand distinct CDR3 sequences, 41% occurring once. The sequenced material came from glioma tissue, nonneoplastic brain tissue, or PBMCs (not recorded which). The receptors shown here come from a human donor with low-grade glioma or glioblastoma, undergoing nonglioma brain surgery, or in good health (not recorded which). CDR3s include the opening cysteine and the closing phenylalanine or tryptophan. D genes are given only for firm matches. Not all rows give a size; the values are once, few, many and, for expanded clones, a class.

j_gene | d_gene | abundance | v_gene | CDR3nt | CDR3aa
TRBJ2-1 | TRBD2 | - | TRBV2 | TGTGCCAGCAGTGAAAGGGGACTAGCGGGAGGCCGGAGCTCCTACAATGAGCAGTTCTTC | CASSERGLAGGRSSYNEQFF
TRBJ1-6 | - | many | TRBV25-1 | TGTGCCAGCAGTGTGGACAGTAGTAATTCACCCCTCCACTTT | CASSVDSSNSPLHF
TRBJ2-7 | - | - | TRBV3-1 | TGTGCCAGCAGCCTCTATCTCGGTCCGACTCAGGACGAGCAGTACTTC | CASSLYLGPTQDEQYF
TRBJ1-2 | - | few | TRBV12-3/TRBV12-4 | TGTGCCAGCAGTACTAACTATGGCTACACCTTC | CASSTNYGYTF
TRBJ1-6 | - | - | TRBV4-1 | TGCGCCAGCAGCCGAGTTCGGGGGGCTCGGGATTCACCCCTCCACTTT | CASSRVRGARDSPLHF
TRBJ2-5 | - | few | TRBV2 | TGTGCCAGCAACAGAGAGACCCAGTACTTC | CASNRETQYF
TRBJ1-1 | TRBD1 | - | TRBV7-2 | TGTGCCAGCAGCTTAGTGTACAGGGGGTCTCAAGCTTTCTTT | CASSLVYRGSQAFF
TRBJ2-3 | TRBD2 | many | TRBV27 | TGTGCCAGCAGTACGGGACTAGCGGGAGTATCCTTCAATTTGGATACGCAGTATTTT | CASSTGLAGVSFNLDTQYF
TRBJ2-7 | TRBD1 | few | TRBV20-1 | TGCAGTGCTGAAGGACAGGGCCACGAGCAGTACTTC | CSAEGQGHEQYF
TRBJ2-7 | - | few | TRBV28 | TGTGCCAGCGCCGTGCCGGGCGGGTCCTACGAGCAGTACTTC | CASAVPGGSYEQYF
TRBJ1-6 | - | - | TRBV2 | TGTGCCAGCAAGATGACAGGAAGCTCCTATAATTCACCCCTCCACTTT | CASKMTGSSYNSPLHF
TRBJ2-7 | - | few | TRBV4-2 | TGTGCCAGCAGCCAAGATCGGGACGGCTACGAGCAGTACTTC | CASSQDRDGYEQYF
TRBJ2-7 | TRBD2 | - | TRBV27 | TGTGCCAGCAGTCCCCTCGGACTAGCGGGGCACCACGAGCAGTACTTC | CASSPLGLAGHHEQYF
TRBJ2-7 | TRBD1 | - | TRBV19 | TGTGCCAGTAGCATTCCGGGACAGGGCACCTACGAGCAGTACTTC | CASSIPGQGTYEQYF
TRBJ1-1 | - | - | TRBV7-2 | TGTGCCGGCAGCCGTGACAGAGGGATTGGAGCTTTCTTT | CAGSRDRGIGAFF
TRBJ2-3 | TRBD2 | - | TRBV5-1 | TGCGCCAGCAGCTTGGGGGCTAGCGGGGGTAACACAGATACGCAGTATTTT | CASSLGASGGNTDTQYF
TRBJ2-7 | TRBD1 | - | TRBV28 | TGTGCCAGCAGAGGACAGGGGGCGAATTCCGAGCAGTACTTC | CASRGQGANSEQYF
TRBJ2-3 | - | many | TRBV6-1 | TGTGCCAGCAGCCTCCGGGACTTCCGCACAGATACGCAGTATTTT | CASSLRDFRTDTQYF
TRBJ2-7 | - | many | TRBV4-3 | TGCGCCAGCAGCCGGGGAGGAGGAGAGCAGTACTTC | CASSRGGGEQYF
TRBJ2-7 | - | few | TRBV10-3 | TGTGCCATCAGTGAGGACGGGTGGCAGTACTTC | CAISEDGWQYF
TRBJ1-4 | - | - | TRBV3-1 | TGTGCCTGCAGCCAAGGATACCGGTCAACTAATGAAAAACTGTTTTTT | CACSQGYRSTNEKLFF
TRBJ2-1 | TRBD1 | few | TRBV7-2 | TGTGCCAGCAGCTTCATCAGGACAGGGGCCTACAATGAGCAGTTCTTC | CASSFIRTGAYNEQFF
TRBJ2-3 | - | few | TRBV4-3 | TGCGCCAGCAGCCAGGCGTGGGGGGCAGATACGCAGTATTTT | CASSQAWGADTQYF
TRBJ2-7 | - | many | TRBV20-1 | TGCAGTGCTAGAGATGGGCGGGGTCAGTACTTC | CSARDGRGQYF
TRBJ2-1 | TRBD2 | few | TRBV3-1 | TGTGCCAGCAGCCAGGGGACTACCGGTGAGCAGTTCTTC | CASSQGTTGEQFF
TRBJ1-2 | TRBD1 | many | TRBV6-1 | TGTGCCAGCAGTGATAACGCATCAGGGGGGTATCGTGATGGCTACACCTTC | CASSDNASGGYRDGYTF
TRBJ2-7 | - | - | TRBV20-1 | TGCAGTGCTGGACCCGGGGCAGGGGCTTTCCCCTCCTACGAGCAGTACTTC | CSAGPGAGAFPSYEQYF
TRBJ2-3 | - | - | TRBV4-2 | TGTGCCAGCAGCTTATCGGGCCTGGGGGGATCAGATACGCAGTATTTT | CASSLSGLGGSDTQYF
TRBJ1-1 | - | - | TRBV6-1 | TGTGCCAGCAGTGAGGCCCGGGACACTGAAGCTTTCTTT | CASSEARDTEAFF
TRBJ1-5 | - | - | TRBV20-1 | TGCAGTGCCAAGAGTAGCAATCAGCCCCAGCATTTT | CSAKSSNQPQHF
TRBJ2-1 | - | many | TRBV6-1 | TGTGCCAGCAGTTACCGGAGCTCCTACAATGAGCAGTTCTTC | CASSYRSSYNEQFF
TRBJ1-1 | - | many | TRBV4-3 | TGCGCCAGCAGCCAAGGACAGACGAACACTGAAGCTTTCTTT | CASSQGQTNTEAFF
TRBJ2-1 | - | - | TRBV2 | TGTGCCAGCGTAGCGATACTAGCAGGGAATGAGCAGTTCTTC | CASVAILAGNEQFF
TRBJ2-7 | - | few | TRBV20-1 | TGCAGTGCTAGAGGTTTCAGACTATTCTCCTACGAGCAGTACTTC | CSARGFRLFSYEQYF
TRBJ2-3 | - | many | TRBV28 | TGTGCCAGCAGTTTAGACAGGACGCATTCCTCTCTCACAGATACGCAGTATTTT | CASSLDRTHSSLTDTQYF
TRBJ2-5 | - | many | TRBV20-1 | TGCAGTGCTAGATACAGGCGAAATGACCAAGAGACCCAGTACTTC | CSARYRRNDQETQYF
TRBJ2-3 | TRBD1 | few | TRBV28 | TGTGCCAGCAGTTCCGGACAGGGCACAGATACGCAGTATTTT | CASSSGQGTDTQYF
TRBJ2-1 | - | - | TRBV7-9 | TGTGCCAGCAGGGGTAGGATGGATGAGCAGTTCTTC | CASRGRMDEQFF
TRBJ2-1 | - | many | TRBV27 | TGTGCCAGCAGTGTGGTGGGCGGTAGCTCCTACAATGAGCAGTTCTTC | CASSVVGGSSYNEQFF
TRBJ1-6 | - | few | TRBV2 | TGTGCCAGCAGCCGCGCAACAGTTAATTCACCCCTCCACTTT | CASSRATVNSPLHF